This T cell receptor (beta chain) was recorded in a study of T-cell reconstitution after alpha-beta-depleted transplantation in children. Study findings and constraints: Fresh T-cell production supplied most of the T-cell counts and diversity seen one year after transplant. High day-60 TCRbeta diversity in some patients came from surviving recipient T cells and thymic progenitors. Reported findings indicate that, about two months after transplant, alpha-beta T cells came from several hundred expanded clones, which were derived from non-depleted graft cells.

This clonotype was detected ten times or more. The antigen remains unidentified. Construction of the TCRbeta library involved unique molecular identifiers. Via MiXCR, TCRdb re-called the PCR reads, giving one row per CDR3 protein. The sample has more than 200,000 distinct CDR3 sequences; roughly 25% are singletons. Trimming removed 2 bases from V and 0 bases from J, with 17 bases in between. This CDR3 comprises 17 residues. This clonotype was sampled from a girl aged 2-10 years with Fanconi anemia, due to receive a stem cell transplant. V and J are TRBV12-3 or TRBV12-4 and TRBJ2-7, with a weak D call TRBD1 (6 bases). Sequences were derived from PBMCs, sampled before TCRalphabeta/CD19-depleted stem cell transplant. The CDR3 DNA sequence: TGTGCCAGCAGTTTATTCTTTGGACAGCTGTACTCCTACGAGCAGTACTTC. This gives the protein CASSLFFGQLYSYEQYF.